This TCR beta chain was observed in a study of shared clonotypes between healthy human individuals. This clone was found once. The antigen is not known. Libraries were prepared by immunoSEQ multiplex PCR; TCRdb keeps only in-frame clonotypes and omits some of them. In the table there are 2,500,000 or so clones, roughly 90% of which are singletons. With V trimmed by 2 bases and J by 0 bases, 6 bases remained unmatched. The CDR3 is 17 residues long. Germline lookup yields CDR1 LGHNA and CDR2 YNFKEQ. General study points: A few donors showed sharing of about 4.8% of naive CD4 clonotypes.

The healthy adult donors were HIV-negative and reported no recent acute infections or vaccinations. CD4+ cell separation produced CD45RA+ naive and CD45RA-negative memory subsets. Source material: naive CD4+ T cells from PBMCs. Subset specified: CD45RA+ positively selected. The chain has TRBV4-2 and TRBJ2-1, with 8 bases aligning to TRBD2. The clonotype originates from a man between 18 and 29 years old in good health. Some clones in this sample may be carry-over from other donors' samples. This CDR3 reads CASSQSLSGSSYNEQFF. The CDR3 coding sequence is TGTGCCAGCAGCCAAAGTCTAAGCGGGAGCTCCTACAATGAGCAGTTCTTC.